What follows are 25 T cell receptor beta chains derived from one specimen sequenced in a study of T cell changes during pregnancy in multiple sclerosis (dated by TCRdb to between 2018 and 2021). Library preparation used the immunoSEQ multiplex PCR assay. TCRdb mirrors the immuneACCESS table, restricted to in-frame sequences. Some clones are absent from its copies; in checked studies, under half trace to an unresolved V gene, and the reason for the others is unknown. This sample has about 45,000 clones in its table, and around 90% of those were observed once. The ten largest clones capture approximately 2.6% of the sample. The starting material was CD8+ T cells from peripheral blood mononuclear cells, obtained in the second trimester of pregnancy. These receptor sequences come from a female donor with multiple sclerosis, enrolled in a pregnancy study.

The CDR3 DNA follows: TGTGCCAGCAGTTTCCTAGGCGATTACGAGCAGTACTTC. Amino acids: CASSFLGDYEQYF. V usage is TRBV27 and J usage is TRBJ2-7; unclear D gene. The CDR3 is 13 residues long. With 3 bases removed from V and 4 bases from J, the gap between germline ends came to 10 bases. Germline-derived CDR1 and CDR2 are MNHEY and SMNVEV (reference sequence).

The chain couples TRBV7-9 to TRBJ2-7; possible D gene TRBD1, 5 bases. The length of the CDR3 is 12 residues. CDR1 and CDR2 (germline): SEHNR, FQNEAQ (reference sequence). Trimming stripped 4 bases from V and 3 bases from J, with 7 bases between. CDR3 amino acids: CASSSGYYEQYF. The CDR3 nucleotides read TGTGCCAGCAGCTCAGGGTACTACGAGCAGTACTTC.

This CDR3 reads CSVAYEGYTF. DNA of the CDR3: TGCAGCGTTGCTTACGAGGGCTACACCTTC. The J gene is TRBJ1-2, the V gene TRBV29-1, with D unclear. V shed 4 bases and J shed 8 bases, with 8 bases lying between them. CDR3 length: 10 residues. CDR1 and CDR2 from the germline V gene are SQVTM and ANQGSEA.

This clone occurred once. This chain connects TRBV7-8 to TRBJ1-5; the match to TRBD1 covers 7 bases. Unmatched junction bases numbered 11, after V lost 5 bases and J lost 4 bases. This CDR3 is built from 16 residues. The germline V gene has CDR1 SGHVS and CDR2 FQNEAQ. CDR3 residues: CASSPDPDRENQPQHF. The CDR3 nucleotides are TGTGCCAGCAGCCCCGACCCTGACAGGGAGAATCAGCCCCAGCATTTT.

The CDR3 DNA follows: TGTGCCAGCAGTGAAGCGATAGGAAGACCGGGGGTTAATGGCTACACCTTC. It codes for CASSEAIGRPGVNGYTF. The chain recombines TRBV6-1 with TRBJ1-2, with a tentative D call TRBD1 (5 bases). The germline V gene has CDR1 MNHNS and CDR2 SASEGT. The V end lost 0 bases, the J end lost 6 bases, and 20 bases lay between the germline ends. The CDR3 has 17 amino acids.

The chain uses TRBV5-4 and TRBJ2-2; possible D gene TRBD2, 6 bases. The germline gives CDR1 SGHNT, CDR2 YYREEE (reference sequence). V was clipped by 0 bases and J by 7 bases, with 10 bases between them. CDR3 size: 14 residues. CDR3 sequence reads: CASSLVGGSGELFF. DNA of the CDR3: TGTGCCAGCAGCTTGGTCGGAGGGAGCGGGGAGCTGTTTTTT.

This clone was seen once. V and J are TRBV2 and TRBJ2-5, with 8 bases aligning to TRBD2. The germline CDR1 and CDR2 sequences are SNHLY and FYNNEI. The CDR3 length is 15 residues. The V and J ends lost 4 bases and 2 bases, in that order; junction bases with no gene match: 6. CDR3 in DNA: TGTGCCAGCAGTGCTGTAGCGGGGATACAAGAGACCCAGTACTTC. Its protein is CASSAVAGIQETQYF.

The gene calls are TRBV7-9 and TRBJ2-7, with 7 bases that match TRBD1. The trim removed 3 bases at V and 3 bases at J, leaving 2 bases unmatched. Germline V gene lookup returns CDR1 SEHNR and CDR2 FQNEAQ (reference sequence). This CDR3 has 13 amino acids. CDR3 loop: CASSFGTVYEQYF. In DNA form, the CDR3 reads TGTGCCAGCAGCTTTGGGACAGTCTACGAGCAGTACTTC.

The genes are TRBV6-6 and TRBJ1-4, with 10 bases matching TRBD1. The germline gives CDR1 MNHNY, CDR2 SVGAGI (reference sequence). V was pared by 6 bases and J by 5 bases, with 0 bases of the junction left unmatched. CDR3 size: 13 residues. The chain's CDR3 is CASRGQGNEKLFF. The CDR3 region has the DNA TGTGCCAGCAGGGGACAGGGGAATGAAAAACTGTTTTTT.

The table lists this clone with a count of one. The gene calls are TRBV9 and TRBJ2-7, with TRBD1 matching over 8 bases. The V and J ends lost 0 bases and 3 bases, in that order; junction bases with no gene match: 5. Germline values: CDR1 SGDLS, CDR2 YYNGEE. This CDR3 is 15 amino acids long. The CDR3 DNA is TGTGCCAGCAGCGTAGAATGGACAGGGCGCTACGAGCAGTACTTC. Encoded protein: CASSVEWTGRYEQYF.

This clone has only one observation. CDR3 protein: CASSAPTGKNEKLFF. In DNA form, the CDR3 reads TGTGCCAGCAGCGCCCCGACAGGGAAGAATGAAAAACTGTTTTTT. V and J are TRBV6-5 and TRBJ1-4; TRBD1 agrees at 7 bases. The CDR3 has 15 residues. Trimming removed 6 bases from V and 5 bases from J; junction bases left unmatched: 9. Per the germline V gene, CDR1 is MNHEY and CDR2 is SVGAGI.

The V call is TRBV5-6, the J call TRBJ2-3; 8 nucleotides line up with TRBD2. The CDR3 loop spans 16 amino acids. Germline V lookup: CDR1 SGHDT, CDR2 YYEEEE. V dropped 4 bases and J dropped 0; count of bases not matched to a gene: 7. CDR3 DNA: TGTGCCAGCAGCACAGATAGCGGGGCTAGCACAGATACGCAGTATTTT. This codes for CASSTDSGASTDTQYF.

This chain connects TRBV6-6 to TRBJ1-2; D gene ambiguous. V shed 4 bases and J shed 0 bases, with 15 bases lying between them. The length of the CDR3 is 16 residues. Germline CDR1 MNHNY, CDR2 SVGAGI (reference sequence). DNA of the CDR3: TGTGCCAGCAGTTCCCCTGAGGCAACGTCTAACTATGGCTACACCTTC. Translating it yields CASSSPEATSNYGYTF.

The V gene is TRBV4-1, the J gene TRBJ1-1; 7 bases fit TRBD1. This CDR3 spans 15 amino acids. The V segment lost 3 bases and the J segment 6 bases; nucleotides outside the gene matches: 10. Per germline, CDR1 MGHRA and CDR2 YSYEKL. The DNA for the CDR3 is TGCGCCAGCAGCCATTGGGACAGCTTATCGGCTGAAGCTTTCTTT. Protein product: CASSHWDSLSAEAFF.

The rearrangement links TRBV9 to TRBJ1-6; possible D gene TRBD1, 5 bases. Between the trimmed V and J ends, which lost 4 bases and 9 bases, there was a span of 14 bases. The germline CDR1 and CDR2 sequences are SGDLS and YYNGEE. The CDR3 runs to 14 residues. The CDR3 loop is CASSTWTGGSPLHF. The CDR3 nucleotides read TGTGCCAGCAGCACCTGGACCGGGGGTTCACCCCTCCACTTT.

V is TRBV27 and J is TRBJ2-2; maybe TRBD1 (5 bases). Trimming took off 3 bases at V and 4 bases at J, with 9 bases between the two ends. The CDR3 extends over 14 amino acids. The germline V gene encodes CDR1 MNHEY and CDR2 SMNVEV (reference sequence). The CDR3 sequence: CASSFGAATGELFF. The CDR3 DNA reads as TGTGCCAGCAGTTTTGGGGCAGCCACCGGGGAGCTGTTTTTT.

V gene TRBV4-1 combines with J gene TRBJ1-5; D gene unclear. CDR1 and CDR2 from the germline V gene are MGHRA and YSYEKL. The germline V and J ends were trimmed by 1 base and 6 bases, with 10 bases remaining between them. The CDR3 is made up of 14 amino acids. CDR3: CASSQAAGIQPQHF. The CDR3 DNA reads as TGCGCCAGCAGCCAAGCGGCGGGGATTCAGCCCCAGCATTTT.

The rearrangement joins TRBV11-2 to TRBJ1-1, with D perhaps matching TRBD1 (5 bases). The V gene lost 1 base and the J gene lost 1 base, with 13 bases spanning the gap. The CDR3 has 16 residues. Germline V gene data show CDR1 as SGHAT and CDR2 as FQNNGV. CDR3 in amino acids: CASSLGWGRENTEAFF. As DNA, the CDR3 is TGTGCCAGCAGCTTAGGTTGGGGCAGAGAGAACACTGAAGCTTTCTTT.

The chain carries TRBV6-6 and TRBJ2-7; 7 nucleotides align to TRBD1. Germline-derived CDR1 and CDR2 are MNHNY and SVGAGI (reference sequence). V lost 0 bases and J lost 2; bases outside the gene matches: 7. The CDR3 covers 16 residues. CDR3 sequence (DNA): TGTGCCAGCAGTTACTCACGACCCGACAGGGCCTACGAGCAGTACTTC. Protein product: CASSYSRPDRAYEQYF.

This clone was found once. The V and J genes are TRBV19 and TRBJ1-5; D unresolved. There are 14 residues in the CDR3. The germline CDR1 and CDR2 sequences are LNHDA and SQIVND (reference sequence). Trimming took off 4 bases at V and 7 bases at J, with 14 bases between the two ends. The DNA of the CDR3 is TGTGCCAGTAGTAACCCCGAGGGAAGGCAGCCCCAGCATTTT. Encoded protein: CASSNPEGRQPQHF.

V gene TRBV13 combines with J gene TRBJ2-7; 8 bases are a match to TRBD2. The trim removed 7 bases at V and 1 base at J, leaving 6 bases unmatched. The CDR3 loop spans 14 amino acids. CDR1 PRHDT and CDR2 FYEKMQ come from the germline V gene (reference sequence). CDR3 sequence reads: CASTPGGASYEQYF. The CDR3 bases are TGTGCCAGCACCCCGGGGGGGGCTTCCTACGAGCAGTACTTC.

This chain uses TRBV7-3 with TRBJ2-1, with 12 bases lining up with TRBD2. This CDR3 has 16 residues. The germline V gene encodes CDR1 SGHTA and CDR2 FQGTGA. V lost 4 bases to trimming and J lost 5 bases; unmatched junction nucleotides: 6. The CDR3 DNA follows: TGTGCCAGCAGCTCCCTAGCGGGGGGGAATCACAATGAGCAGTTCTTC. As protein: CASSSLAGGNHNEQFF.

This clone was seen more than once but under ten times. The chain joins TRBV6-5 to TRBJ1-6, with 7 bases identical to TRBD1. The CDR3 runs 15 residues. The trim removed 0 bases at V and 7 bases at J, leaving 3 bases unmatched. Germline V gene data show CDR1 as MNHEY and CDR2 as SVGAGI. The CDR3 region is CASSYSPGGNSPLHF. CDR3 in DNA: TGTGCCAGCAGTTACTCGCCAGGGGGAAATTCACCCCTCCACTTT.

The chain links TRBV11-3 to TRBJ2-2; 7 bases agree with TRBD2. Germline V gives CDR1 SGHNT, CDR2 YENEEA. The CDR3 contains 14 residues. The V segment lost 0 bases and the J segment 13 bases; nucleotides outside the gene matches: 8. This CDR3 reads CASSLDGEGRWLFF. The CDR3, as DNA: TGTGCCAGCAGCTTAGATGGGGAGGGGAGATGGCTGTTTTTT. The full variable domain, its missing parts supplied by reference TRBV11-3 and TRBJ2-2, is EAGVVQSPRYKIIEKKQPVAFWCNPISGHNTLYWYLQNLGQGPELLIRYENEEAVDDSQLPKDRFSAERLKGVDSTLKIQPAELGDSAVYLCASSLDGEGRWLFFGEGSRLTVL.

This clone appeared a few times. V is TRBV2 and J is TRBJ1-2; D unclear. Trimming left V 4 bases short and J 7 bases short, with 13 bases between. The CDR3 runs 13 residues. The germline gives CDR1 SNHLY, CDR2 FYNNEI. CDR3 region: CASSGVLGGGYTF. The CDR3 nucleotides read TGTGCCAGCAGTGGGGTCCTGGGAGGTGGCTACACCTTC.